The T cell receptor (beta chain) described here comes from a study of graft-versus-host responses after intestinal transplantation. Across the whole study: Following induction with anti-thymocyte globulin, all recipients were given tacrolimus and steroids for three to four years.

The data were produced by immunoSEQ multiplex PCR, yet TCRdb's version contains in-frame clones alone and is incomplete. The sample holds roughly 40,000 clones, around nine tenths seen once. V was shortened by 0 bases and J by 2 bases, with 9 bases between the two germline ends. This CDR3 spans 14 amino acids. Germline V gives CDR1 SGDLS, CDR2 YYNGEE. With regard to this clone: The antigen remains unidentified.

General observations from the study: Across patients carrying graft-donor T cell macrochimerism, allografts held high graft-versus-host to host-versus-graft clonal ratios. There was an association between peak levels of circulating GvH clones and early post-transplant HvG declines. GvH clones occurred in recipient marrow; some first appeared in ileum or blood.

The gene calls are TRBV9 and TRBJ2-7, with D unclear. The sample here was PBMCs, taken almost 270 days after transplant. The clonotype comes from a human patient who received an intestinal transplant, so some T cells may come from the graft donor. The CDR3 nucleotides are TGTGCCAGCAGCGTAGGGAGTTTAACCTACGAGCAGTACTTC. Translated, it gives CASSVGSLTYEQYF.